A selection of T cell receptor beta chains follows, all from one sample in a study of tumor-infiltrating lymphocytes in oesophageal squamous cell carcinoma. TCRdb re-called the reads through MiXCR, storing one row per CDR3 protein. The sample shows 9,500 to 14,000 distinct CDR3 sequences, around 50% of them seen only once. Sample: blood. The receptor set was obtained from a female donor with esophageal squamous cell carcinoma. The CDR3 runs from the conserved cysteine through the conserved F or W. D genes are given only for firm matches. Clone size is given for some rows only: seen once, a few or many times, or a class if the clone is expanded.

j_call,clone_size,d_call,v_call,cdr3_aa,cdr3_nt
TRBJ2-3,once,TRBD2,TRBV5-3,CASSFSGRAGDTQYF,TGTGCCAGCAGCTTTAGCGGGAGGGCCGGTGATACGCAGTATTTT
TRBJ1-2,many,TRBD1,TRBV20-1,CSARKGTVGCLF,TGCAGTGCTAGAAAGGGGACAGTGGGATGTCTATTC
TRBJ2-5,.,TRBD1,TRBV6-1,CASTRGGQGYGTQYF,TGTGCCAGCACCCGTGGGGGACAGGGATATGGGACCCAGTACTTC
TRBJ2-1,.,.,TRBV24-1,CATSDPMAREQFF,TGTGCCACCAGTGATCCCATGGCGAGAGAGCAGTTCTTC
TRBJ2-3,once,TRBD2,TRBV28,CASSFLREGLGDTQYF,TGTGCCAGCAGTTTCTTGAGGGAGGGCCTCGGGGATACGCAGTATTTT
TRBJ1-5,.,.,TRBV2,CASSLDIGSNQPQHF,TGTGCCAGCAGCCTGGACATCGGGAGCAATCAGCCCCAGCATTTT
TRBJ2-3,.,TRBD2,TRBV12-3/TRBV12-4,CASRRLAGVPDTQYF,TGTGCCAGCAGACGGCTAGCGGGAGTGCCAGATACGCAGTATTTT
TRBJ1-2,many,.,TRBV5-1,CASSLDGAGYGYTF,TGCGCCAGCAGCTTGGATGGGGCTGGGTATGGCTACACCTTC
TRBJ2-2,.,.,TRBV7-3,CASSLLSPSVTGELFF,TGTGCCAGCAGCTTATTGTCACCCTCAGTCACCGGGGAGCTGTTTTTT
TRBJ2-1,.,TRBD2,TRBV11-2,CASSSYSGGYNEQFF,TGTGCCAGCAGCTCGTATAGCGGGGGGTACAATGAGCAGTTCTTC
TRBJ2-5,.,.,TRBV11-2,CASSLGAGGRMETQYF,TGTGCCAGCAGCTTAGGCGCCGGCGGCCGGATGGAGACCCAGTACTTC
TRBJ2-1,many,.,TRBV7-3,CASSLTSQGYNEQFF,TGTGCCAGCAGCTTAACGTCTCAAGGCTACAATGAGCAGTTCTTC
TRBJ2-3,.,TRBD2,TRBV7-2,CASSSTSGPQGTQYF,TGTGCCAGCAGCTCCACTAGCGGACCTCAGGGTACGCAGTATTTT
TRBJ2-7,.,.,TRBV7-2,CASSHRTDNSPLHF,TGTGCCAGCAGCCATCGGACAGACAATTCACCCCTCCACTTC
TRBJ2-1,.,TRBD2,TRBV7-2,CASSPELAGVYNEQFF,TGTGCCAGCAGCCCCGAACTAGCGGGAGTTTACAATGAGCAGTTCTTC
TRBJ2-1,few,TRBD2,TRBV5-4,CASSPGVGPSGSVKTQFF,TGTGCCAGCAGCCCGGGGGTGGGCCCTAGCGGGAGTGTAAAGACCCAGTTCTTC
TRBJ2-7,.,.,TRBV11-2,CASRIGDEQYF,TGTGCCAGCAGGATAGGAGACGAGCAGTACTTC
TRBJ2-1,.,.,TRBV27,CASSPGDFGHNEQFF,TGTGCCAGCAGCCCGGGGGACTTCGGTCACAATGAGCAGTTCTTC
TRBJ1-2,large,TRBD1,TRBV7-2,CASSWDSLYGYTF,TGTGCCAGCAGCTGGGACAGCCTCTATGGCTACACCTTC
TRBJ1-2,.,.,TRBV11-2,CASSLATTTNYGYTF,TGTGCCAGCAGCTTAGCAACAACTACTAACTATGGCTACACCTTC
TRBJ2-7,few,TRBD2,TRBV7-2,CASSLGLVFRDEQYF,TGTGCCAGCAGCCTCGGACTAGTTTTCCGGGACGAGCAGTACTTC
TRBJ1-5,.,.,TRBV7-2,CASSLGGQPQHF,TGTGCCAGCAGCTTAGGCGGTCAGCCCCAGCATTTT
TRBJ2-7,.,.,TRBV7-1,CASSWGYTYEQYF,TGTGCCAGCAGCTGGGGGTATACCTACGAGCAGTACTTC
TRBJ2-7,many,.,TRBV19,CASSAGNAYEQYF,TGTGCCAGTAGTGCCGGGAATGCCTACGAGCAGTACTTC
TRBJ2-1,.,.,TRBV19,CASSIFSSPREEQFF,TGTGCCAGTAGTATATTTAGTTCGCCGCGGGAAGAGCAGTTCTTC
TRBJ2-5,.,.,TRBV7-9,CASSLGEGDLLGQYF,TGTGCCAGCAGCTTGGGGGAGGGGGACCTACTCGGGCAGTACTTC
TRBJ2-1,many,TRBD2,TRBV6-1,CASSERLAASNEQFF,TGTGCCAGCAGTGAAAGGCTAGCGGCCTCCAATGAGCAGTTCTTC
TRBJ2-5,.,.,TRBV6-8,CASSASITLQETQYF,TGTGCCAGCAGCGCTAGCATCACACTGCAAGAGACCCAGTACTTC